This T cell receptor beta chain appears in the sequencing data of a study of CD8+ T cells in alopecia areata. About the research overall: It was 6 to 18 months of tofacitinib, and then there were 6 months off drug.

Treatment specified: oral pan-JAK inhibitor, 5-10 mg twice daily. The germline CDR1 and CDR2 sequences are KGHSH and LQKENI. After removal of 3 bases from V and 4 bases from J, the junction contained 6 bases not matched to a gene. This CDR3 is 15 amino acids long. It was cDNA, reverse transcribed from extracted RNA, that served as the sequencing template. The repertoire was sequenced with immunoSEQ multiplex PCR; TCRdb's copy has only in-frame clones and lacks some. The sample records roughly 180,000 clones, approximately 49% being singletons. Source: CD8+ T cells sorted from blood, taken around week 52, from a patient treated with tofacitinib. The rearrangement joins TRBV18 to TRBJ2-7, with 10 nucleotides matching TRBD2. This clonotype was obtained from a human donor with alopecia areata. The CDR3, as DNA: TGTGCCAGCTCACCGGCTAGCGGGAGAGTATACGAGCAGTACTTC. This translates into CASSPASGRVYEQYF.